Presented here are 19 T cell receptor beta chains from one specimen sequenced in a study of low-dose radiotherapy and immunotherapy resistance in tumors. Alpha and beta chains were covered, as first-strand cDNA relied on TRAV- and TRBV-specific primers. TCR amplification used roughly 20 PCR cycles, a constant-region primer and a V-primer adapter. A single record per CDR3 protein comes from TCRdb applying MiXCR to the reads. The data contain about 6,200 distinct CDR3 sequences, 80% to 85% of them singletons. The receptors shown here come from a human donor with advanced metastatic prostate, ovarian, gallbladder or colorectal cancer (not recorded which). This table probably holds off-target reads from a library built for another chain.

The rearrangement links TRBV7-9 to TRBJ1-1; D perhaps matches TRBD1 (6 bases). CDR1 and CDR2 (germline): SEHNR, FQNEAQ (reference sequence). V lost 7 bases, J lost 7 bases, and 16 bases lay in between. The CDR3 totals 13 residues. The CDR3 protein is CASTSRGQGEAFF. The DNA of the CDR3 is TGTGCCAGCACCTCTCGGGGGCAGGGTGAAGCTTTCTTT.

The chain employs TRBV9 and TRBJ2-1; TRBD1 matches 10 bases. CDR1 SGDLS and CDR2 YYNGEE come from the germline V gene. J lost 5 bases, V lost 0 bases, and 2 bases had no gene match. This CDR3 has 15 residues. The CDR3 spells CASSVAGTGDNEQFF. The CDR3, as DNA: TGTGCCAGCAGCGTAGCTGGGACAGGGGACAATGAGCAGTTCTTC. The full variable domain, rest sourced from reference TRBV9 and TRBJ2-1, is DSGVTQTPKHLITATGQRVTLRCSPRSGDLSVYWYQQSLDQGLQFLIQYYNGEERAKGNILERFSAQQFPDLHSELNLSSLELGDSALYFCASSVAGTGDNEQFFGPGTRLTVL.

The chain joins TRBV29-1 to TRBJ2-3; 9 positions agree with TRBD2. Germline assignment: CDR1 SQVTM and CDR2 ANQGSEA. V was clipped by 6 bases and J by 1 base; unmatched bases: 5. The length of the CDR3 is 14 residues. This chain's CDR3 is CSVIAGEGTDTQYF. CDR3 nucleotide sequence: TGCAGCGTGATAGCGGGAGAGGGCACAGATACGCAGTATTTT.

This chain connects TRBV6-2 or TRBV6-3 to TRBJ2-7, with D maybe TRBD1 (5 bases). The CDR3 consists of 11 residues. V was clipped by 2 bases and J by 7 bases, with 6 bases between them. CDR1 and CDR2 (germline): MNHEY, SVGEGT. The CDR3 is CASSYGAEQYF. CDR3 nucleotide sequence: TGTGCCAGCAGTTACGGGGCGGAGCAGTACTTC.

The chain couples TRBV7-8 to TRBJ2-7; the D is unclear. The length of the CDR3 is 13 residues. CDR1 is SGHVS and CDR2 is FQNEAQ in the germline V gene. The germline V and J ends were trimmed by 1 base and 12 bases, with 16 bases remaining between them. CDR3 region: CASSLVNQEYPYF. Here the CDR3 DNA reads TGTGCCAGCAGCTTAGTTAATCAAGAGTACCCGTACTTC.

This chain joins TRBV14 and TRBJ2-7; a weak D match, TRBD1 (5 bases). V lost 1 base, J lost 2 bases, and 12 bases lay in between. The CDR3 length is 15 residues. Germline lookup yields CDR1 SGHDN and CDR2 FVKESK. The CDR3 is CASSQGQLIAYEQYF. DNA for the CDR3: TGTGCCAGCAGCCAAGGACAGCTTATCGCCTACGAGCAGTACTTC.

This chain uses TRBV20-1 with TRBJ2-7, with 12 bases aligning to TRBD2. This CDR3 is built from 15 residues. V was clipped by 1 base and J by 1 base; unmatched bases: 2. Per the germline V gene, CDR1 is DFQATT and CDR2 is SNEGSKA (reference sequence). Here the CDR3 DNA reads TGCAGTGCTAGAGCAACTAGCGGGAGGTCCTACGAGCAGTACTTC. Amino acids: CSARATSGRSYEQYF.

The chain couples TRBV27 to TRBJ1-5; the D gene is possibly TRBD1 (6 bases). The germline V gene encodes CDR1 MNHEY and CDR2 SMNVEV (reference sequence). Trimming removed 1 base at V and 4 bases at J, with 20 bases between. This CDR3 is 18 amino acids long. CDR3 in amino acids: CASSLLRGAGGGNQPQHF. The CDR3 region has the DNA TGTGCCAGCAGTTTATTAAGGGGGGCGGGGGGGGGGAATCAGCCCCAGCATTTT.

J is TRBJ1-1 and V is TRBV9; 7 bases line up with TRBD1. CDR1 SGDLS and CDR2 YYNGEE come from the germline V gene. The CDR3 has 17 amino acids. After removal of 4 bases from V and 6 bases from J, the junction contained 18 bases not matched to a gene. CDR3 sequence (DNA): TGTGCCAGCAGCAGAGGACAGGCGGCCGGGGGGAGGGCTGAAGCTTTCTTT. Translating it yields CASSRGQAAGGRAEAFF.

The chain uses TRBV6-1 and TRBJ2-5; possible D gene TRBD2, 6 bases. V lost 0 bases to trimming and J lost 5 bases, with 13 bases between them. Germline CDR1 reads MNHNS; CDR2 reads SASEGT. CDR3 length: 15 residues. DNA of the CDR3: TGTGCCAGCAGTGAAGCGGCGGGAACTTACGAGACCCAGTACTTC. This gives the protein CASSEAAGTYETQYF.

This clonotype was counted only a few times. The V call is TRBV20-1, the J call TRBJ1-5; D gene unclear. This CDR3 has 13 residues. V lost 6 bases and J 0 bases, leaving 9 bases between the germline ends. CDR1 DFQATT and CDR2 SNEGSKA come from the germline V gene (reference sequence). CDR3 coding DNA: TGCAGTGCGCGGACGGATAGCAATCAGCCCCAGCATTTT. Translation: CSARTDSNQPQHF.

The gene calls are TRBV27 and TRBJ2-1; D is tentatively TRBD1 or TRBD2 (5 bases each). From germline, CDR1 is MNHEY and CDR2 SMNVEV (reference sequence). V lost 8 bases, J lost 4 bases, and 15 bases lay in between. The CDR3 loop spans 14 amino acids. CDR3 DNA: TGTGCCAGCGGGGGTAGTTGGCTATACAATGAGCAGTTCTTC. This gives the protein CASGGSWLYNEQFF.

The chain uses TRBV9 and TRBJ2-3; D ambiguous. Looked up from germline, CDR1 is SGDLS and CDR2 is YYNGEE. The CDR3 is 14 residues long. V was shortened by 3 bases and J by 0 bases, with 8 bases between the two germline ends. This chain's CDR3 is CASSAVTSTDTQYF. CDR3 DNA sequence: TGTGCCAGCAGCGCCGTAACTAGCACAGATACGCAGTATTTT.

The rearrangement links TRBV29-1 to TRBJ2-7; the match to TRBD1 covers 7 bases. CDR1 SQVTM and CDR2 ANQGSEA come from the germline V gene. CDR3 length: 14 amino acids. Trimming at V came to 0 bases and at J to 2 bases, leaving 4 bases not matched to a gene. The CDR3 is CSVEDPGGPYEQYF. Here the CDR3 DNA reads TGCAGCGTTGAAGACCCAGGGGGACCCTACGAGCAGTACTTC.

This chain links TRBV7-9 with TRBJ2-7; TRBD2 matches at 10 bases. Per the germline V gene, CDR1 is SEHNR and CDR2 is FQNEAQ (reference sequence). The CDR3 totals 14 residues. The junction had 6 bases not matched to a gene; V was cut back by 1 base and J by 9 bases. This CDR3 reads CASSLVSGGARQYF. The CDR3 coding sequence is TGTGCCAGCAGCTTAGTCAGCGGGGGGGCTCGGCAGTACTTC.

V is TRBV29-1 and J is TRBJ1-1; D may be TRBD1 (6 bases). The ends were cut back, 5 bases at V and 7 bases at J, with 23 bases in the middle. Germline CDR1 and CDR2: SQVTM and ANQGSEA. The CDR3 is 15 amino acids. The CDR3: CSVKGETGNWGEAFF. The CDR3 DNA reads TGCAGCGTTAAGGGGGAGACGGGCAATTGGGGTGAAGCTTTCTTT.

The chain joins TRBV20-1 to TRBJ1-2; D perhaps matches TRBD1 (5 bases). Trimming left V 0 bases short and J 4 bases short, with 9 bases between. The CDR3 covers 13 residues. Germline CDR1 reads DFQATT; CDR2 reads SNEGSKA (reference sequence). CDR3 bases: TGCAGTGCTAGAGACGACAGTTCCTATGGCTACACCTTC. Its protein product is CSARDDSSYGYTF.

The V gene is TRBV29-1, the J gene TRBJ2-5, with TRBD1 matching over 8 bases. CDR3 length: 12 residues. Germline CDR1 SQVTM, CDR2 ANQGSEA. V trimming: 5 bases; J trimming: 2 bases; junction bases outside the gene matches: 1. Written as DNA, the CDR3 is TGCAGCGTTAACAGGGGGCAAGAGACCCAGTACTTC. It encodes CSVNRGQETQYF.

This rearrangement joins TRBV12-3 or TRBV12-4 to TRBJ2-3; D not certain. Trimming stripped 10 bases from V and 2 bases from J, with 10 bases between. The CDR3 is 12 residues long. Here the CDR3 reads CATRLFTDTQYF. Here the CDR3 DNA reads TGTGCCACCAGGTTGTTCACAGATACGCAGTATTTT.